In its sample, the clone carrying this TCR beta chain was seen a few times. This entry comes from a study of T-cell memory formation after mild COVID-19. V gave up 5 bases and J gave up 7 bases, with 15 bases separating them. The CDR3 loop spans 14 amino acids. The germline V gene has CDR1 LNHNV and CDR2 YYDKDF (reference sequence). TCRdb re-derived calls from the 5' RACE reads in MiXCR, one entry per CDR3 protein. The table has about 340,000 distinct CDR3 sequences, approximately 22% seen once; the top ten hold 21%. V gene TRBV15 combines with J gene TRBJ1-5, with D possibly TRBD1 on 6 matching bases. This TCR derives from a man younger than 35 who had mild COVID-19 (a few samples of this study predate the infection). Cell type and time point are not known. Sequenced: PBMCs or a T cell subset sorted from them (not recorded which). The CDR3 DNA reads as TGTGCCACCAGCGGTCGACAGGCAGGACAGCCCCAGCATTTT. This translates into CATSGRQAGQPQHF. Full variable domain (outside the CDR3, taken from reference TRBV15 and TRBJ1-5): DAMVIQNPRYQVTQFGKPVTLSCSQTLNHNVMYWYQQKSSQAPKLLFHYYDKDFNNEADTPDNFQSRRPNTSFCFLDIRSPGLGDTAMYLCATSGRQAGQPQHFGDGTRLSIL.